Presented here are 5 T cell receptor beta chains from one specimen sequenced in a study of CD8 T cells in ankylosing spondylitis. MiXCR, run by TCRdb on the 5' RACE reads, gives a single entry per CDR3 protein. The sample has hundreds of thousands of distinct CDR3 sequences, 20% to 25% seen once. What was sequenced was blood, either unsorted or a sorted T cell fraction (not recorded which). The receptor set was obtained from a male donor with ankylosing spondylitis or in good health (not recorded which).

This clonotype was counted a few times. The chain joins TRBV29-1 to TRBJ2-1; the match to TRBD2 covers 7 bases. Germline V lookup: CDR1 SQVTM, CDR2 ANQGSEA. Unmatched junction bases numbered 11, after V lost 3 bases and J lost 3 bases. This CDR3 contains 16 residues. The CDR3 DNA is TGCAGCGTTGAGGGGGGAGCGGGGAGAATCTACAATGAGCAGTTCTTC. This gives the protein CSVEGGAGRIYNEQFF.

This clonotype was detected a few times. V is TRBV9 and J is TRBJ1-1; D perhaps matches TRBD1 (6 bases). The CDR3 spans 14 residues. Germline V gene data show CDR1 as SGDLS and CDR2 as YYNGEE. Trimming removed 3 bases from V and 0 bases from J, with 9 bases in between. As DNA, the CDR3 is TGTGCCAGCAGCGGTGGGACACTGAACACTGAAGCTTTCTTT. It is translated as CASSGGTLNTEAFF.

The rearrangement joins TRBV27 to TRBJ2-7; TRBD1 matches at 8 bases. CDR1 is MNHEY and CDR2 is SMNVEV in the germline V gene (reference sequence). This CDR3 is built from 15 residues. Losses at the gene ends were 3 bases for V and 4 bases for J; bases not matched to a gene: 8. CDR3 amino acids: CASSLLDRVSYEQYF. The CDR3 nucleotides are TGTGCCAGCAGTTTGTTGGACAGGGTTTCGTACGAGCAGTACTTC.

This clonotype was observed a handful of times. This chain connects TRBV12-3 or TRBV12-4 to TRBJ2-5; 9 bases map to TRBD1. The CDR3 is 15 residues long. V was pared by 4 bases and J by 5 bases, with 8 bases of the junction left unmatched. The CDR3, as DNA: TGTGCCAGCAGTTCCCGGGACAGGGCTGGGGAGACCCAGTACTTC. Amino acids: CASSSRDRAGETQYF.

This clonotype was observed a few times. The CDR3 DNA reads as TGTGCCAGCAGTTACCCGGGACAGAACACCGGGGAGCTGTTTTTT. This gives the protein CASSYPGQNTGELFF. The rearrangement links TRBV12-3 or TRBV12-4 to TRBJ2-2; tentative D call: TRBD1 (6 bases). CDR3 length equals 15 residues. Trimming took 4 bases from V and 1 from J, leaving 10 bases between them.